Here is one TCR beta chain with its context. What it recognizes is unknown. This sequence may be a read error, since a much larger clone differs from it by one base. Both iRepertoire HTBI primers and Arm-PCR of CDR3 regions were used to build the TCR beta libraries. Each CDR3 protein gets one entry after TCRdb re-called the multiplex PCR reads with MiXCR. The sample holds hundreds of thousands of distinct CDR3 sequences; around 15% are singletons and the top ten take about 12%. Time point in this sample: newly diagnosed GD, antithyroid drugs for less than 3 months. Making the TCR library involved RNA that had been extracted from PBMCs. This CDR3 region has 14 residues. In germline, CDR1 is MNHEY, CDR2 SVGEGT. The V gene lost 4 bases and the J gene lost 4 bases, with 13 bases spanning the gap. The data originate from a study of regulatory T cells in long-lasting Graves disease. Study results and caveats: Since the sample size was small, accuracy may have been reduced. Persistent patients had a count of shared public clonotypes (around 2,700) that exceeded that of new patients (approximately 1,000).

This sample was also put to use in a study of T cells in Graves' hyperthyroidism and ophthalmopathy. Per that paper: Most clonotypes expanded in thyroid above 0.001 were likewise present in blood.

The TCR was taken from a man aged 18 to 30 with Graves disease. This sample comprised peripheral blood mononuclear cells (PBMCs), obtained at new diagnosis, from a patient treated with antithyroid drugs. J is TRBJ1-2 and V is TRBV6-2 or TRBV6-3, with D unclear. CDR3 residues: CASSCRGSPYGYTF. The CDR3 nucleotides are TGTGCCAGCAGTTGCCGAGGTTCCCCCTATGGCTACACCTTC.